This record concerns one TCR beta chain sequence. Its specificity is not known. This specimen belongs to a study of shared clonotypes between healthy human individuals. Study-level information: In total, the donors were two women and three men aged 18 to 49. Study-wide findings and caveats: Clonotype sharing across donors was expected to vary with sequencing depth.

In the original analysis: Filtering differed, since immunoSEQ gave only junction sequences and no quality scores. Here immunoSEQ multiplex PCR was the method, and the copy in TCRdb shows in-frame clones only, minus some. The V and J calls and clone size were taken over from that table, and D and trimming were inferred from the DNA. The repertoire has 2,500,000 or so clones, around 94% of them found once; the top ten carry about 0.13%. Per germline, CDR1 SGHAT and CDR2 FQNNGV. This CDR3 has 15 amino acids. Deletions cut 1 base from V and 5 bases from J, with 14 bases between. A CD45RA-negative memory subset and a CD45RA+ naive subset were separated from the CD4+ cells.

The sample comprised naive CD4+ T cells sorted from blood. Indicated subset: CD45RA+ positively selected. This TCR was sampled from a man aged 18 to 30 in good health. V and J are TRBV11-2 and TRBJ1-1; D is undetermined. The CDR3 here is CASSLVRQVITEAFF. The CDR3 coding sequence is TGTGCCAGCAGCTTAGTACGCCAGGTTATTACTGAAGCTTTCTTT.